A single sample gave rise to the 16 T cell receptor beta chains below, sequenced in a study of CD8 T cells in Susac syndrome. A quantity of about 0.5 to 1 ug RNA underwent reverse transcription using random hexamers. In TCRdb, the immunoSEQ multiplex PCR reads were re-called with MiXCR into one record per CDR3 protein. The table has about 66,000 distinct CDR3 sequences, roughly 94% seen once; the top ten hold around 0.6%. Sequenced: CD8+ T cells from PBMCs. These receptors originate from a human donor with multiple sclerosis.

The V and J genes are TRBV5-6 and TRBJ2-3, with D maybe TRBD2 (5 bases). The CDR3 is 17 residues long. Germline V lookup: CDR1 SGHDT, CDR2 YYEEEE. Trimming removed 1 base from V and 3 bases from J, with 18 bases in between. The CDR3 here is CASSLHPSAGSTDTQYF. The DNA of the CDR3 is TGTGCCAGCAGCTTGCATCCCTCTGCGGGTTCGACAGATACGCAGTATTTT.

DNA of the CDR3: TGTGCCAGCAGTTACCTAGGGAATCAGCCCCAGCATTTT. Protein sequence: CASSYLGNQPQHF. This sequence joins TRBV6-2 or TRBV6-3 and TRBJ1-5; D remains unclear. V was trimmed by 2 bases and J by 4 bases, leaving 6 bases between them. CDR3 length: 13 residues. Germline V CDR1 and CDR2: MNHEY, SVGEGT.

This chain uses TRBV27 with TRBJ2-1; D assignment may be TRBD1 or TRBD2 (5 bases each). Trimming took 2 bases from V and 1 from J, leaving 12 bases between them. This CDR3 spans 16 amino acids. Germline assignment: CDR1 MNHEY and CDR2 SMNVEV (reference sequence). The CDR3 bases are TGTGCCAGCAGTTTAGGCCGGGGCGTTTCCTACAATGAGCAGTTCTTC. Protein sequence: CASSLGRGVSYNEQFF.

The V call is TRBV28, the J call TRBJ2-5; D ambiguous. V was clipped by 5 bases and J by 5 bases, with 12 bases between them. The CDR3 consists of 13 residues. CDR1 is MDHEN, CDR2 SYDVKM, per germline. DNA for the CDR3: TGTGCCAGCAGTACCGGCCAGAGGGAGACCCAGTACTTC. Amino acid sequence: CASSTGQRETQYF.

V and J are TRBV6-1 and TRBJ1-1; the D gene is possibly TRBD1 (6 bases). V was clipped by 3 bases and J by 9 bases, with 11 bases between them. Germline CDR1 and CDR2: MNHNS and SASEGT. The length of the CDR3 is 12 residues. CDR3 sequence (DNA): TGTGCCAGCAGTGAGGGGGGCAGTCAAGCTTTCTTT. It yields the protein CASSEGGSQAFF.

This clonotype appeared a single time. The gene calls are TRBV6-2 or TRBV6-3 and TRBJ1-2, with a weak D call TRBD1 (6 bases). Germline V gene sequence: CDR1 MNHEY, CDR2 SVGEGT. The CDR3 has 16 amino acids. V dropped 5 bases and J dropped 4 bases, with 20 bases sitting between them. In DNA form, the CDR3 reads TGTGCCAGCAGTGTGAGCCGACAGGACCCAGTCTATGGCTACACCTTC. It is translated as CASSVSRQDPVYGYTF.

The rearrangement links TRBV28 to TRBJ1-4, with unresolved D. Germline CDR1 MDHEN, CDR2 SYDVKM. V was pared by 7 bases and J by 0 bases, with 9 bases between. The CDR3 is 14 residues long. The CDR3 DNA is TGTGCCAGCACTCGCCTTGCAACTAATGAAAAACTGTTTTTT. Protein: CASTRLATNEKLFF.

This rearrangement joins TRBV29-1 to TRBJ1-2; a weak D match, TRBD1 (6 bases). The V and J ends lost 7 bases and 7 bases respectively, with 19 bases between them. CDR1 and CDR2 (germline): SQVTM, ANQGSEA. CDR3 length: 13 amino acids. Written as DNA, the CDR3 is TGCAGCGCCCCAGGCGGGGGGCAGGGTGGCTACACCTTC. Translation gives CSAPGGGQGGYTF.

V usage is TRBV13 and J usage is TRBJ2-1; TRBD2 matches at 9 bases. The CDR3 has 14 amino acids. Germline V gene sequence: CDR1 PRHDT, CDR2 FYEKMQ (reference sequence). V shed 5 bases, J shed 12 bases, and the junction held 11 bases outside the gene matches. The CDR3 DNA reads TGTGCCAGCAGCGTCCTGGCTAGCGGGGAAGGGCAGTTCTTC. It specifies CASSVLASGEGQFF.

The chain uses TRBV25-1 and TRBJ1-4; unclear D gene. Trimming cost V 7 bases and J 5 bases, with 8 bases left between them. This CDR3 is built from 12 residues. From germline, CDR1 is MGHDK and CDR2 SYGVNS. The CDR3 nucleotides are TGTGCCAGCACTGACGGAAATGAAAAACTGTTTTTT. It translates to CASTDGNEKLFF.

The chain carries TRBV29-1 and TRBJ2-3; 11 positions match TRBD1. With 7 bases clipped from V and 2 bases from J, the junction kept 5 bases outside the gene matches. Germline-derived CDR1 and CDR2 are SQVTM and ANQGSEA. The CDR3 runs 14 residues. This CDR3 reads CSAGQGAVTDTQYF. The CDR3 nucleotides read TGCAGCGCAGGACAGGGGGCCGTCACAGATACGCAGTATTTT.

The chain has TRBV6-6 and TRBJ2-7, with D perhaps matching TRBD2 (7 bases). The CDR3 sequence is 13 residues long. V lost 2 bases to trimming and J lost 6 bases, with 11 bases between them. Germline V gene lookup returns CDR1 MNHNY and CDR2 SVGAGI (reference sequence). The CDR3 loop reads CASSYNREGEQYF. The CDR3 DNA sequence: TGTGCCAGCAGTTACAACAGGGAGGGCGAGCAGTACTTC.

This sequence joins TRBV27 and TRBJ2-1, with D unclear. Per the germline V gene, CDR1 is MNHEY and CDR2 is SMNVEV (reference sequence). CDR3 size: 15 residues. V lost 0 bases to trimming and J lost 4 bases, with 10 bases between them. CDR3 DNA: TGTGCCAGCAGTTTATCCCCCCCGGAGTACAATGAGCAGTTCTTC. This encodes CASSLSPPEYNEQFF.

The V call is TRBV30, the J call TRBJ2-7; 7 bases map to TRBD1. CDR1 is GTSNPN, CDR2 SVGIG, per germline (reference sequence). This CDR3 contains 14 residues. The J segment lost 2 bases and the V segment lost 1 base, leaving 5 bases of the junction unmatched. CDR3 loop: CAWSGGQTPYEQYF. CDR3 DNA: TGTGCCTGGAGTGGGGGACAGACTCCCTACGAGCAGTACTTC. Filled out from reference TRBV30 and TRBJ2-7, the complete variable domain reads SQTIHQWPATLVQPVGSPLSLECTVEGTSNPNLYWYRQAAGRGLQLLFYSVGIGQISSEVPQNLSASRPQDRQFILSSKKLLLSDSGFYLCAWSGGQTPYEQYFGPGTRLTVT.

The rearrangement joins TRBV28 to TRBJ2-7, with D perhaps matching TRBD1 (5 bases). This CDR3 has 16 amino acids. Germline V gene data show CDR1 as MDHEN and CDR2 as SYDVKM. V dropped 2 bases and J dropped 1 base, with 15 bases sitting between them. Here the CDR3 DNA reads TGTGCCAGCAGTTTAACCCAACGTAAGGGGTCCTACGAGCAGTACTTC. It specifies CASSLTQRKGSYEQYF.

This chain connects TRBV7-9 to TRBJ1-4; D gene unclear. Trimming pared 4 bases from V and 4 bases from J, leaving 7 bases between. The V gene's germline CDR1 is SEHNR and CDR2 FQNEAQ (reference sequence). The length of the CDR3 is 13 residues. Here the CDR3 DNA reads TGTGCCAGCAGCTCGGGAGATAATGAAAAACTGTTTTTT. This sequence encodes CASSSGDNEKLFF.